This passage covers 26 T cell receptor beta chains from one sample sequenced in a study of metastatic and nonmetastatic thyroid tumors. Using MiXCR, TCRdb reanalyzed the PCR reads. The sample includes about 23,000 clones, roughly a quarter of them seen just once. Every patient underwent thyroid surgery untreated. Specimen: tumor tissue. These receptor sequences come from a female donor with papillary thyroid cancer or a benign thyroid nodule (not recorded which). Some clones in this sample may be carry-over from other donors' samples.

In this sample, this clone is medium-sized. The chain carries TRBV5-1 and TRBJ2-7, with D perhaps matching TRBD1 (6 bases). Trimming removed 5 bases from V and 3 bases from J, with 18 bases in between. The CDR3 has 15 residues. Germline CDR1 reads SGHRS; CDR2 reads YFSETQ. CDR3 DNA sequence: TGCGCCAGCAGTTCTAAACAGGGTACCCTCTACGAGCAGTACTTC. Its protein product is CASSSKQGTLYEQYF.

This clone was seen a few times. Being one base from a much bigger clone, this may be a read error. The conserved phenylalanine or tryptophan is not found at the CDR3 terminus, so this likely reflects a read error. The rearrangement links TRBV7-9 to TRBJ1-2; perhaps TRBD1 as D (5 bases). Germline V gives CDR1 SEHNR, CDR2 FQNEAQ (reference sequence). This CDR3 has 10 residues. Trimming left V 10 bases short and J 8 bases short, with 11 bases between. CDR3 sequence: CAIAGNGYTL. The CDR3 bases are TGTGCCATCGCAGGGAACGGCTACACCCTC.

This clone was seen only a few times. The V and J genes are TRBV6-2 or TRBV6-3 and TRBJ2-7, with 10 nucleotides matching TRBD1. The CDR3 has 14 residues. The V and J ends lost 6 bases and 1 base, in that order; junction bases with no gene match: 3. Germline CDR1 is MNHEY and CDR2 is SVGEGT. CDR3 residues: CASSWGQGSYEQYF. DNA of the CDR3: TGTGCCAGCAGCTGGGGACAGGGGTCCTACGAGCAGTACTTC.

This clone showed up just a few times. This could be a read error, since a much larger clone is one nucleotide away. This chain uses TRBV19 with TRBJ2-5; D gene uncertain. Per germline, CDR1 LNHDA and CDR2 SQIVND (reference sequence). The CDR3 is 13 residues long. The CDR3 protein is CASKVSAGETQYF. CDR3 sequence (DNA): TGTGCTAGTAAGGTTTCCGCCGGAGAGACCCAGTACTTC.

The chain carries TRBV6-1 and TRBJ1-1; TRBD1 might be the D (5 bases). The germline CDR1 and CDR2 sequences are MNHNS and SASEGT. Trimming took off 0 bases at V and 12 bases at J, with 17 bases between the two ends. CDR3 length equals 14 residues. The CDR3 nucleotides are TGTGCCAGCAGTGAAGCGGGGAAGAGGGGATTCCCTTTCTTT. Amino acid sequence: CASSEAGKRGFPFF.

As concerns this clone: A much larger clonotype is one base distant, so this may be a read error. Other DNA sequences in this specimen translate into the identical CDR3. The V call is TRBV9, the J call TRBJ2-1, with D perhaps TRBD2 (5 bases). The germline gives CDR1 SGDLS, CDR2 YYNGEE. The CDR3 loop spans 15 amino acids. Trimming left V 3 bases short and J 5 bases short, with 15 bases between. The CDR3 spells CASSAVAGGDNEQFF. As DNA, the CDR3 is TGTGCCAGCAGCGCAGTTGCGGGTGGGGACAATGAGCAGTTCTTC.

This clone has only a few counts. One base away lies a much larger clone, so this may be a sequencing read error. Other DNA sequences of this sample code for an identical CDR3. The V gene is TRBV24-1, the J gene TRBJ2-2, with D possibly TRBD2 on 5 matching bases. The V and J ends lost 4 bases and 7 bases respectively, with 18 bases between them. The CDR3 is made up of 16 amino acids. Germline V gene sequence: CDR1 KGHDR, CDR2 SFDVKD. The CDR3 spells CATSELGSRAGGELFF. The CDR3 coding sequence is TGTGCCACCAGTGAACTCGGGTCTCGTGCGGGCGGGGAGCTGTTTTTT.

This clone appeared many times. The chain recombines TRBV28 with TRBJ2-1; D unresolved. V lost 3 bases and J lost 9, with 9 bases in between. CDR3 length: 12 amino acids. Germline loops: CDR1 MDHEN, CDR2 SYDVKM. CDR3 sequence: CASSLVVGEQFF. As DNA, the CDR3 is TGTGCCAGCAGTTTGGTGGTGGGTGAGCAGTTCTTC.

This clone was seen a handful of times. The chain is built from TRBV27 and TRBJ2-7, with 13 bases lining up with TRBD2. J was trimmed by 0 bases and V by 5 bases; bases with no gene match: 4. CDR1 and CDR2 (germline): MNHEY, SMNVEV (reference sequence). CDR3 length: 16 residues. The CDR3 DNA reads TGTGCCAGCAGTCCCGGGACTAGCGGGACCTCCTACGAGCAGTACTTC. It codes for CASSPGTSGTSYEQYF.

This clone was observed a handful of times. This rearrangement joins TRBV30 to TRBJ2-1; D is ambiguous. Trimming pared 2 bases from V and 9 bases from J, leaving 14 bases between. The CDR3 length is 13 residues. CDR1 is GTSNPN and CDR2 is SVGIG in the germline V gene (reference sequence). The CDR3 coding sequence is TGTGCCTGGAGTTCTACCCCAGATAGTGAGCAGTTCTTC. Translating it yields CAWSSTPDSEQFF.

This clone qualifies as medium-sized (0.01 to 0.1%). Other DNA sequences in the sample encode the same CDR3. The rearrangement joins TRBV6-1 to TRBJ1-5; 8 nucleotides agree with TRBD1. J gave up 5 bases and V 5 bases, and 5 bases lay outside the gene matches. Germline V lookup: CDR1 MNHNS, CDR2 SASEGT. This CDR3 is built from 14 residues. CDR3 residues: CASSRTGSDQPQHF. Written as DNA, the CDR3 is TGTGCCAGCAGTAGGACAGGGTCCGATCAGCCCCAGCATTTT.

This clone is labeled medium-sized (0.01 to 0.1%). The chain recombines TRBV4-1 with TRBJ1-4; no firm D call. Germline V gives CDR1 MGHRA, CDR2 YSYEKL. Trimming removed 5 bases from V and 2 bases from J, with 12 bases in between. The CDR3 has 15 residues. Here the CDR3 reads CASSFREATNEKLFF. The CDR3, as DNA: TGCGCCAGCAGCTTCCGGGAGGCTACTAATGAAAAACTGTTTTTT.

V gene TRBV11-3 combines with J gene TRBJ2-3; unclear D gene. The V gene lost 5 bases and the J gene lost 11 bases, with 17 bases spanning the gap. The CDR3 contains 13 residues. Germline V gene sequence: CDR1 SGHNT, CDR2 YENEEA. The CDR3 loop is CASSPLLEGEQYF. The CDR3 DNA follows: TGTGCCAGCAGCCCTCTCCTGGAAGGAGAGCAGTATTTT.

The rearrangement links TRBV4-1 to TRBJ2-2; D unclear. The length of the CDR3 is 16 residues. V was shortened by 0 bases and J by 2 bases, with 10 bases between the two germline ends. Germline CDR1 and CDR2: MGHRA and YSYEKL. As DNA, the CDR3 is TGCGCCAGCAGCCAAGATCCCGCGGATAACACCGGGGAGCTGTTTTTT. Encoded protein: CASSQDPADNTGELFF.

The V and J genes are TRBV4-2 and TRBJ1-2, with a weak D call TRBD1 (6 bases). The ends were cut back, 2 bases at V and 4 bases at J, with 23 bases in the middle. This CDR3 region has 18 residues. The germline V gene encodes CDR1 LGHNA and CDR2 YNFKEQ. The CDR3 loop reads CASSQCIPIGTWVYGYTF. The CDR3 nucleotides are TGTGCCAGCAGCCAATGCATACCTATCGGGACATGGGTCTATGGCTACACCTTC.

By sample share, this clone is medium-sized. The V gene is TRBV6-1, the J gene TRBJ1-2; 8 bases fit TRBD1. With 5 bases clipped from V and 3 bases from J, the junction kept 11 bases outside the gene matches. Germline values: CDR1 MNHNS, CDR2 SASEGT. This CDR3 is built from 16 residues. This CDR3 reads CASSHPGQGGDYGYTF. CDR3 sequence (DNA): TGTGCCAGCAGTCACCCAGGACAGGGTGGGGACTATGGCTACACCTTC.

This clone was seen repeatedly, ten times or more. The chain links TRBV10-1 to TRBJ2-7, with D perhaps given as TRBD1 or TRBD2 (5 bases each). This CDR3 is built from 17 residues. Germline assignment: CDR1 WNHNN and CDR2 SYGVQD (reference sequence). V shed 8 bases and J shed 3 bases, with 26 bases lying between them. As DNA, the CDR3 is TGCGCCAGCGCCCGACCTGGGACGGCCCTATCCTTCTACGAGCAGTACTTC. The encoded protein is CASARPGTALSFYEQYF.

This clone is medium-sized by share. CDR3 amino acids: CASSLAYQYF. The DNA of the CDR3 is TGTGCCAGCAGCTTAGCTTATCAGTACTTC. This chain joins TRBV7-6 and TRBJ2-7; D is unclear. Trimming took 0 bases from V and 10 from J, leaving 4 bases between them. Germline V CDR1 and CDR2: SGHVS, FNYEAQ. This CDR3 has 10 residues.

This clone was counted ten times or more. CDR3 sequence reads: CATSSWTGSTDTQYF. CDR3 DNA sequence: TGTGCCACCAGCAGTTGGACAGGGAGCACAGATACGCAGTATTTT. J is TRBJ2-3 and V is TRBV15; 8 bases agree with TRBD1. V shed 3 bases and J 0 bases; nucleotides not matched to a gene: 2. The V gene's germline CDR1 is LNHNV and CDR2 YYDKDF (reference sequence). The CDR3 spans 15 residues.

The chain is built from TRBV12-5 and TRBJ2-3; D is unresolved. The CDR3 is 14 residues long. V was shortened by 5 bases and J by 2 bases, with 11 bases between the two germline ends. The germline CDR1 and CDR2 sequences are LGHNT and FRNRAP. CDR3 sequence: CASGPGSITDTQYF. CDR3 DNA: TGTGCTAGTGGTCCCGGTTCCATCACAGATACGCAGTATTTT.

In its sample, this clone ranks as medium-sized. The rearrangement uses TRBV5-1 and TRBJ2-3; 10 positions agree with TRBD2. Looked up from germline, CDR1 is SGHRS and CDR2 is YFSETQ. Trimming cost V 1 base and J 6 bases; bases outside gene matches: 8. The CDR3 loop spans 16 amino acids. DNA of the CDR3: TGCGCCAGCAGCTTGTTGGCCCTAGCGGGGGTTGATACGCAGTATTTT. Translating it yields CASSLLALAGVDTQYF.

This clone was counted at least ten times. This sequence may be a read error, since a much larger clone differs from it by one base. Other DNA sequences within the sample encode an identical CDR3. This chain links TRBV12-3 or TRBV12-4 with TRBJ2-2, with D unresolved. V was clipped by 1 base and J by 10 bases, with 16 bases between them. CDR3 length: 15 amino acids. CDR3 sequence: CASSLGADVGPELFF. CDR3 sequence (DNA): TGTGCCAGCAGTTTAGGGGCAGATGTTGGTCCGGAGCTGTTTTTT.

Within the sample, this clone is medium-sized (0.01 to 0.1%). This chain connects TRBV12-5 to TRBJ1-1; D is unresolved. V lost 6 bases and J lost 6, with 11 bases in between. Germline V lookup: CDR1 LGHNT, CDR2 FRNRAP. This CDR3 spans 12 amino acids. Written as DNA, the CDR3 is TGTGCTAGTGGATTCCCGGACCCTGAAGCTTTCTTT. This gives the protein CASGFPDPEAFF.

This clone was counted a few times. The chain couples TRBV6-1 to TRBJ1-2; possibly TRBD1 for D (5 bases). The ends were cut back, 7 bases at V and 2 bases at J, with 11 bases in the middle. Looked up from germline, CDR1 is MNHNS and CDR2 is SASEGT. The CDR3 length is 13 residues. DNA of the CDR3: TGTGCCAGCAACTTGCAGGGAAACTATGGCTACACCTTC. As protein: CASNLQGNYGYTF.

J is TRBJ1-2 and V is TRBV5-1; D unclear. V gave up 5 bases and J gave up 2 bases, with 10 bases separating them. The germline CDR1 and CDR2 sequences are SGHRS and YFSETQ. The CDR3 is 13 amino acids. The CDR3 DNA reads as TGCGCCAGCAGATTTACGGTAAACTATGGCTACACCTTC. It is translated as CASRFTVNYGYTF.

This clone was detected many times. The V call is TRBV19, the J call TRBJ1-5; 10 bases match TRBD1. This CDR3 is 18 amino acids long. V dropped 6 bases and J dropped 2; count of bases not matched to a gene: 13. Germline CDR1 and CDR2: LNHDA and SQIVND (reference sequence). The CDR3 here is CASSPGTGDVYGNQPQHF. The CDR3 nucleotides read TGTGCCAGTAGCCCAGGGACAGGGGATGTTTATGGCAATCAGCCCCAGCATTTT.